This TCR beta chain was sequenced in a study of response to subunit inactivated influenza vaccine. Overall study results and limits: It was suggested by the authors that few new T cells are recruited by each seasonal influenza vaccination.

V shed 5 bases and J shed 0 bases, with 11 bases lying between them. The CDR3 covers 14 residues. The germline V gene has CDR1 DFQATT and CDR2 SNEGSKA (reference sequence). Using its own MiXCR run on the RT-PCR reads, TCRdb lists one record per CDR3 protein. This table has over 300,000 distinct CDR3 sequences, 21% appearing once. Only one count was recorded for this clonotype. What it recognizes is unknown. This receptor was taken from a man aged 45-69 years who received an inactivated influenza vaccine. The rearrangement uses TRBV20-1 and TRBJ2-1; D gene uncertain. The sample consisted of PBMCs from blood, taken 21 months after vaccination. The chain's CDR3 is CSAAPVSSYNEQFF. The CDR3 DNA follows: TGCAGTGCTGCCCCGGTGAGCTCCTACAATGAGCAGTTCTTC.